This T cell receptor (beta chain) was obtained from a study of shared clonotypes between healthy human individuals. Produced via immunoSEQ multiplex PCR; TCRdb's table is partial and in-frame only. The repertoire holds roughly 700,000 clones, with around 74% as singletons. The sequencing sample was made of memory CD4+ T cells sorted from blood. Sample subset: CD45RA-negative fraction. The sequence came from a young woman in good health.

In nucleotides, the CDR3 is TGTGCCAGCAGCGTAGTGGAATCCAATGAGCAGTTCTTC. Protein product: CASSVVESNEQFF. This rearrangement joins TRBV9 to TRBJ2-1; D is uncertain. V dropped 0 bases and J dropped 6 bases, with 7 bases sitting between them. The CDR3 is 13 amino acids. CDR1 and CDR2 (germline): SGDLS, YYNGEE.